Sequencing of this T cell receptor beta chain was carried out in a study of T cell repertoires in cytomegalovirus infection. Background on the study: Newly reported HLA-C-restricted and thoroughly characterized HLA-B-restricted CMV epitopes were employed. Evidence of both CMV infection and a matching HLA type came from public TCR beta signatures.

The study's findings and limits: Public TCR beta family frequency separated CMV-and-HLA carriers, including in an independent cohort. The study found HLA-C-restricted CMV-specific TCR beta clonotypes dominating the ex vivo response.

In this sample, this clonotype turned up a few times. As yet, its antigen is unknown. The CDR3 sequence is 14 residues long. V lost 6 bases and J 7 bases, leaving 16 bases between the germline ends. Germline V gene lookup returns CDR1 MNHNS and CDR2 SASEGT. TCRdb analysed the reads with MiXCR anew, one entry per CDR3 protein. The sample records some 560,000 distinct CDR3 sequences, almost 40% being singletons. The chain couples TRBV6-1 to TRBJ1-5, with D maybe TRBD1 (5 bases). The clonotype originates from a human donor in good health (CMV status not recorded). Some clones in this sample may be carry-over from other donors' samples. The sample was cultured PBMCs, taken from culture after CMV antigen stimulation. CDR3 coding DNA: TGTGCCAGCAGGGCATCAGGGTTAGAGCAGCCCCAGCATTTT. Protein product: CASRASGLEQPQHF.